This TCR beta chain came from a study of beta chain features in type 1 diabetes listed by TCRdb under 2018. Background on the whole study: Mean age, gender distribution, total cell number and subset yield were not different between patients and healthy donors. A total of some 100,000,000 sorted cells were examined across all samples, and a strong correlation was observed between cell number per subset and RNA yield. Regulatory and stem cell-like memory subsets were isolated from only 8 patients and 8 healthy donors, whereas naive and central memory subsets came from all 28 donors. In the study, recently diagnosed type 1 diabetes patients and matched healthy donors were compared on the TCRB repertoires of their sorted circulating CD4+ T cell subsets. Overall results and qualifications from the work: Type 1 diabetes patients showed a moderate but significant shortening of TCRB CDR3 length in all four CD4+ subsets. At VDJ recombination sites, type 1 diabetes patients had fewer insertions and more deleted nucleotides, which implies abnormalities in thymic rearrangement. PCR might favor shorter templates, but patient and control samples were amplified and corrected together, so any skew would affect both groups equally. Only small numbers of individuals were included in the HLA sub-analyses, which left unresolved whether HLA type had any influence on TCRB rearrangement. Because cDNA was sequenced instead of genomic DNA, activated cells with high expression could be over-represented, although the groups did not differ in activation or CD3 levels. Naive, central memory and regulatory TCRB repertoires appeared to be more similar among patients than among healthy donors.

This clone appeared once. It has no known antigen specificity. No per-base quality is available; no much larger clone lies one base away. From each donor, a single peripheral blood sample of around 120 mL on average was drawn into heparinised tubes. Naive, central memory, regulatory and stem cell-like memory CD4+ T cells were sorted on a BD FACSAria II using a panel including CD45RO, CCR7, CD25, CD127, CD95 and CD27. All sorted populations exceeded 95% purity. PBMCs were isolated right away by Lymphoprep density gradient centrifugation and were stained directly, without culture. So that batch effects would be minimized, each experiment stained and sorted samples in pairs, pairing one healthy donor with one patient. The High Capacity cDNA Reverse Transcription Kit was used to reverse transcribe all of the isolated RNA, meaning that expressed TCRB transcripts were what got sequenced. Naive, central memory and regulatory T cell samples underwent deep immunoSEQ sequencing, averaging roughly 3.5 million total reads per sample. Sorted cells were lysed in RLT buffer, and RNA was extracted using DNase-treated RNeasy Micro or Mini kits according to cell number. To prevent cross-contamination, each cell subset was processed individually, whereas patient and healthy donor samples were processed jointly. The immunoSEQ multiplex PCR was used to amplify TCRB sequences from cDNA, generating 87-bp fragments that spanned the CDR3 region. Amplicons were sequenced on the Illumina HiSeq platform. The paper's processing steps were these. PCR bias was corrected computationally using synthetic template baselines, and reads within Hamming distance 2 were collapsed, with unmergeable singletons discarded. Reads were aligned against IMGT so that V, D and J genes, CDR3 length and insertions or deletions at six rearrangement sites could be assigned. Within each subset, clonotype counts were normalized to sorted cell number, after which true diversity and Gini coefficients were computed with the tcR R package. Repertoire sharing was quantified using the overlap coefficient calculated on TCRB nucleotide sequences. Out-of-frame TCRB sequences from naive cells were analyzed as a proxy for the pre-selection repertoire. Held by TCRdb, this immuneACCESS table contains in-frame sequences only and omits some clones. Under half of the omission traces to an unresolved V gene where checked; the cause of the rest is unknown. The V and J calls and clone size are taken from that table; D and trimming were inferred from the DNA. The sample table shows about 650,000 clones, and 9.5% to 15% are seen once. The top ten clones comprise more than 0.1% of the sample.

This clonotype was obtained from a young man with type 1 diabetes. The sample taken for sequencing was naive CD4+ T cells from blood. This sample's cell subset or site label indicates: true naive CD4+ T cells.

The sequence in DNA is TGCGCCAGCAGCTCCAGCGTCGGGGGCCAATCCAATGAGCAGTTCTTC. This translates into CASSSSVGGQSNEQFF. The sequence joins TRBV5-1 to TRBJ2-1; the D gene is perhaps TRBD1 or TRBD2, as each covers 6 bases. V loses 3 bases of germline sequence and J loses 6 bases, and the interval between the two ends is 19 bases. The CDR3 spans 16 residues, from the cysteine through the phenylalanine. Here the CDR3 DNA is all that survives: 48 bases in frame from base 1. The CDR1 and CDR2 encoded by the germline V gene are SGHRS and YFSETQ.